This T cell receptor beta chain was sequenced for a study of blood T cell repertoires in COVID-19 (dated by TCRdb to about 2020). A note on the overall study: Samples covering the acute and convalescent phases of COVID-19 were provided by collaborators in the United States, Italy and Spain. The material from the prospective study consisted of cDNA or gDNA derived from T cells, B-cell-depleted T cells, or PBMCs. Subjects who had been exposed to COVID-19, were actively infected with it, or had recovered from it provided the deeply sampled blood TCRbeta repertoires that made up the dataset. A freely available public database, intended as a resource for researchers studying the immune response to SARS-CoV-2, is where the repertoires were released. Samples came from the ongoing ImmuneRACE study (first 160 participants) plus 1,254 subjects from 6 global collaborators. A de-identified subject ID, COVID-19 status, age in years and sex were almost always included in the sample metadata. Where available, HLA class I and class II types were obtained from metadata supplied by the sample provider rather than from assay-based typing.

Each collaborating institution followed its own protocols to collect whole blood in K2EDTA tubes. For TCRbeta analysis, collaborator samples were shipped as frozen whole blood, as isolated PBMCs, or as DNA extracted from either sample type. Concerning this clone: What antigen it recognizes has not been identified. No base qualities exist here, and no much larger clone lies one base off it.

TCRbeta CDR3 regions were amplified from genomic DNA by means of the immunoSEQ Assay, a bias-controlled multiplex PCR. Per the original workflow: The number of nucleated cells in each sample was estimated by amplification of reference gene primers within the assay. Sequence reads were collapsed and filtered to measure the absolute abundance of every unique TCRbeta CDR3 rearrangement. Productive Simpson clonality was computed per sample as the square root of Simpson's diversity index over productive rearrangements. What TCRdb holds here is the immuneACCESS table cut down to in-frame rearrangements. Part of the clones is not present; checked against another copy, under half of the missing clones reflect an unresolved V gene, and the others are unexplained. V and J calls and clone size are those listed in that table; D and trimming were worked out from the DNA. The sample has 160,000 or so clones on record, around 90% of them singletons. 1.6% of the sample is taken by the ten largest.

The germline V gene specifies SGHDN as CDR1 and FVKESK as CDR2. The CDR3 spans 13 residues, from the cysteine through the phenylalanine. Only the CDR3 DNA is retained, 39 bases long and in frame from the first base. Trimming removed 2 bases from V and 0 bases from J, leaving 4 bases between the germline ends. Results the study describes overall, beyond this receptor: The amount of clinical and demographic metadata varied by source and participant and was provided uncurated.

This sequence uses TRBV14 and TRBJ2-5, with the D gene uncertain. The TCR sequence derives from a woman aged 45-59 years with acute or convalescent COVID-19. The specimen was peripheral blood. Here the CDR3 is given as CASSQRHQETQYF. The base sequence is TGTGCCAGCAGCCAACGTCACCAAGAGACCCAGTACTTC. Outside the CDR3, residues come from the reference TRBV14 and TRBJ2-5 proteins, so the full variable domain is: EAGVTQFPSHSVIEKGQTVTLRCDPISGHDNLYWYRRVMGKEIKFLLHFVKESKQDESGMPNNRFLAERTGGTYSTLKVQPAELEDSGVYFCASSQRHQETQYFGPGTRLLVL.